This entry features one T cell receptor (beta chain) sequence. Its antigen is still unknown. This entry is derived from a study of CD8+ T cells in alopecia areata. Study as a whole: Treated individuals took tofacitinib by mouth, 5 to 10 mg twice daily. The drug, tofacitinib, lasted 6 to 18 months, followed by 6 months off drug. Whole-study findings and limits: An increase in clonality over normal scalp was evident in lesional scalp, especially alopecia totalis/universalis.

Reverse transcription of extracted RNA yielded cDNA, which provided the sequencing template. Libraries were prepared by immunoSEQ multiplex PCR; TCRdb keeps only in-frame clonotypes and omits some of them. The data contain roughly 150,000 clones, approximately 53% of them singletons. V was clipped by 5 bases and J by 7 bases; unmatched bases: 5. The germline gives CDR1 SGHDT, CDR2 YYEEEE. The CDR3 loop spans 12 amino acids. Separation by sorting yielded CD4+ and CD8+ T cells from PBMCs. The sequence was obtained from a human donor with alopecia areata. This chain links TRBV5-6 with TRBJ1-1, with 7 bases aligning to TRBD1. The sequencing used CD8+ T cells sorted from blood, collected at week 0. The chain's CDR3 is CASSSGQHEAFF. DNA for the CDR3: TGTGCCAGCAGTTCGGGACAGCATGAAGCTTTCTTT.